The 29 T cell receptor beta chains listed next were all sequenced from one sample in a study of blood T cell repertoires in COVID-19 (dated by TCRdb to 2018 to 2021). Preparation of the library involved the immunoSEQ multiplex PCR assay. The source is immuneACCESS, and TCRdb retained only in-frame sequences with V and J called. Part of the clones is not carried over; for the studies checked, unresolved V genes explain less than half of this, and the remainder is unexplained. Counted in this sample were 350,000 or so clones; 88% of them appeared once. The leading ten clones occupy 1% of the sample. The specimen sequenced was PBMCs or T cells enriched from blood (not recorded which). These receptors came from a woman aged 25 to 39 who had been exposed to COVID-19.

V gene TRBV6-5 combines with J gene TRBJ1-1, with TRBD1 as a possible D gene (5 bases). Trimming removed 4 bases from V and 6 bases from J, with 15 bases in between. The CDR3 covers 14 residues. CDR1 is MNHEY and CDR2 is SVGAGI in the germline V gene. The CDR3 loop reads CASSWGEMGSEAFF. As DNA, the CDR3 is TGTGCCAGCAGTTGGGGGGAGATGGGCTCTGAAGCTTTCTTT.

The chain is built from TRBV7-9 and TRBJ1-1, with 9 bases identical to TRBD1. The CDR3 has 17 residues. CDR1 and CDR2 (germline): SEHNR, FQNEAQ (reference sequence). V shed 5 bases and J 4 bases; nucleotides not matched to a gene: 14. In DNA, the CDR3 is TGTGCCAGCAGCCCTAGGGTACGGACAGGGGTTATCACTGAAGCTTTCTTT. It encodes CASSPRVRTGVITEAFF.

The chain is built from TRBV30 and TRBJ1-4; no clear D. Germline values: CDR1 GTSNPN, CDR2 SVGIG (reference sequence). The V gene lost 1 base and the J gene lost 8 bases, with 14 bases spanning the gap. The CDR3 totals 14 residues. The CDR3 protein is CAWSETPRGEKLFF. In nucleotides, the CDR3 is TGTGCCTGGAGTGAGACCCCGAGAGGCGAAAAACTGTTTTTT. Complete variable domain (other parts from reference TRBV30 and TRBJ1-4): SQTIHQWPATLVQPVGSPLSLECTVEGTSNPNLYWYRQAAGRGLQLLFYSVGIGQISSEVPQNLSASRPQDRQFILSSKKLLLSDSGFYLCAWSETPRGEKLFFGSGTQLSVL.

The CDR3 coding sequence is TGTGCCAGCAGTGCCCCCGACAGGGTGGGGGGGGAGCTGTTTTTT. It specifies CASSAPDRVGGELFF. This chain connects TRBV5-6 to TRBJ2-2; 7 positions match TRBD1. The germline CDR1 and CDR2 sequences are SGHDT and YYEEEE. With V trimmed by 5 bases and J by 8 bases, 12 bases remained unmatched. This CDR3 contains 15 residues.

The chain employs TRBV5-1 and TRBJ2-3; D unclear. With 0 bases removed from V and 0 bases from J, the gap between germline ends came to 8 bases. The germline V gene has CDR1 SGHRS and CDR2 YFSETQ. CDR3 size: 15 residues. The CDR3 coding sequence is TGCGCCAGCAGCTTGGGAGTCGGGAGCACAGATACGCAGTATTTT. It codes for CASSLGVGSTDTQYF.

DNA for the CDR3: TGTGCCAGTAGGGTTGACAGAGCAACTAATGAAAAACTGTTTTTT. It codes for CASRVDRATNEKLFF. V gene TRBV19 combines with J gene TRBJ1-4, with a weak D call TRBD1 (5 bases). V shed 6 bases and J shed 0 bases, with 11 bases lying between them. The germline gives CDR1 LNHDA, CDR2 SQIVND (reference sequence). The CDR3 consists of 15 residues. Using reference TRBV19 and TRBJ1-4 for the parts outside the CDR3, the full variable domain is DGGITQSPKYLFRKEGQNVTLSCEQNLNHDAMYWYRQDPGQGLRLIYYSQIVNDFQKGDIAEGYSVSREKKESFPLTVTSAQKNPTAFYLCASRVDRATNEKLFFGSGTQLSVL.

This rearrangement joins TRBV11-3 to TRBJ2-7, with 9 bases lining up with TRBD1. The J segment lost 2 bases and the V segment lost 4 bases, leaving 9 bases of the junction unmatched. Per germline, CDR1 SGHNT and CDR2 YENEEA. The CDR3 is 16 residues long. Here the CDR3 reads CASSSETGTGPYEQYF. The CDR3 DNA reads as TGTGCCAGCAGCTCAGAGACCGGGACAGGGCCCTACGAGCAGTACTTC.

The genes are TRBV6-5 and TRBJ1-2; tentative D call: TRBD1 (6 bases). The length of the CDR3 is 13 residues. The germline V gene has CDR1 MNHEY and CDR2 SVGAGI. Trimming left V 8 bases short and J 8 bases short, with 18 bases between. The DNA for the CDR3 is TGTGCCAGCTATACCGGGGACATCGGGGGCTACACCTTC. Translated, it gives CASYTGDIGGYTF.

The chain combines TRBV5-4 with TRBJ2-5; perhaps TRBD1 as D (6 bases). V shed 2 bases and J shed 0 bases, with 14 bases lying between them. From germline, CDR1 is SGHNT and CDR2 YYREEE (reference sequence). This CDR3 region has 16 residues. The CDR3: CASSFRGRVDQETQYF. CDR3 in DNA: TGTGCCAGCAGCTTCAGGGGACGTGTCGACCAAGAGACCCAGTACTTC.

The chain joins TRBV30 to TRBJ2-5; 7 nucleotides agree with TRBD1. The germline CDR1 and CDR2 sequences are GTSNPN and SVGIG (reference sequence). The CDR3 runs 14 residues. Germline trimming cut 2 bases from V and 1 base from J; bases unmatched to any gene: 4. This CDR3 is CAWSFGTAQETQYF. The CDR3 region has the DNA TGTGCCTGGAGTTTCGGGACAGCCCAAGAGACCCAGTACTTC.

The chain links TRBV19 to TRBJ1-5; D is unresolved. Germline lookup yields CDR1 LNHDA and CDR2 SQIVND (reference sequence). The CDR3 has 13 amino acids. V was trimmed by 6 bases and J by 0 bases, leaving 6 bases between them. Written as DNA, the CDR3 is TGTGCCAGTAGGCGCGATAGCAATCAGCCCCAGCATTTT. Translation gives CASRRDSNQPQHF.

This chain links TRBV3-1 (or the pseudogene TRBV3-2) with TRBJ2-7; the D gene is possibly TRBD1 (5 bases). Trimming stripped 5 bases from V and 2 bases from J, with 16 bases between. The CDR3 is made up of 15 amino acids. CDR1 and CDR2 from the germline V gene are LGHDT and YNNKEL (reference sequence). The CDR3 sequence is CASSFTGIKPYEQYF. CDR3 nucleotides: TGTGCCAGCAGCTTCACAGGAATAAAGCCCTACGAGCAGTACTTC.

On this clone itself: This sample includes further DNA sequences coding for the same CDR3. V and J are TRBV28 and TRBJ1-5; D is possibly TRBD1 (5 bases). Germline lookup yields CDR1 MDHEN and CDR2 SYDVKM. The CDR3 has 14 residues. Trimming pared 6 bases from V and 6 bases from J, leaving 15 bases between. The DNA for the CDR3 is TGTGCCAGCAGCCTAGGGGCAGTGGGTCAGCCCCAGCATTTT. Encoded protein: CASSLGAVGQPQHF.

V and J are TRBV21-1 and TRBJ2-7; TRBD2, as called in the table, went unchecked against the DNA. TRBV21-1 is an annotated pseudogene. The CDR3 runs to 18 residues. In DNA form, the CDR3 reads TGTGCCAGCAGCAAAGGGGGGACGGGAGCCACCCGAGCGAACGAGCAGTACTTC. Translated: CASSKGGTGATRANEQYF.

The chain couples TRBV5-4 to TRBJ2-1, with TRBD1 matching over 7 bases. Germline V CDR1 and CDR2: SGHNT, YYREEE (reference sequence). CDR3 length: 16 amino acids. V shed 2 bases, J shed 0 bases, and the junction held 5 bases outside the gene matches. The CDR3, as DNA: TGTGCCAGCAGCTTTACCCGGGACAGCTCCTACAATGAGCAGTTCTTC. It is translated as CASSFTRDSSYNEQFF.

This clone was detected only a few times. The chain uses TRBV15 and TRBJ2-7; D not resolved. CDR3 length: 15 residues. Trimming pared 0 bases from V and 1 base from J, leaving 10 bases between. Germline CDR1 reads LNHNV; CDR2 reads YYDKDF (reference sequence). The CDR3 sequence: CATSRDRSLSYEQYF. CDR3 nucleotide sequence: TGTGCCACCAGCAGAGATCGGTCCCTTTCCTACGAGCAGTACTTC. The whole variable domain, filled in from reference TRBV15 and TRBJ2-7, reads DAMVIQNPRYQVTQFGKPVTLSCSQTLNHNVMYWYQQKSSQAPKLLFHYYDKDFNNEADTPDNFQSRRPNTSFCFLDIRSPGLGDTAMYLCATSRDRSLSYEQYFGPGTRLTVT.

The chain links TRBV19 to TRBJ2-1; 10 bases fit TRBD2. CDR1 is LNHDA and CDR2 is SQIVND in the germline V gene (reference sequence). Germline trimming cut 3 bases from V and 6 bases from J; bases unmatched to any gene: 11. This CDR3 has 17 amino acids. CDR3 residues: CASSMDIGTSVRNEQFF. The CDR3 DNA is TGTGCCAGTAGTATGGACATAGGGACTAGCGTGCGCAATGAGCAGTTCTTC.

This chain connects TRBV5-1 to TRBJ2-3; the D gene is possibly TRBD1 (5 bases). The germline V gene encodes CDR1 SGHRS and CDR2 YFSETQ. CDR3 length: 15 residues. The V end lost 2 bases, the J end lost 6 bases, and 16 bases lay between the germline ends. CDR3 in DNA: TGCGCCAGCAGCTTCCTCAGGGATCTTGCGGATACGCAGTATTTT. Translating gives CASSFLRDLADTQYF.

In its sample, this clone was seen once. J is TRBJ2-7 and V is TRBV3-1 (or the pseudogene TRBV3-2); TRBD1 aligns across 10 bases. The V gene's germline CDR1 is LGHDT and CDR2 YNNKEL (reference sequence). Germline trimming cut 2 bases from V and 3 bases from J; bases unmatched to any gene: 4. The length of the CDR3 is 15 residues. CDR3 nucleotides: TGTGCCAGCAGCCAACTCCGGACAGGGGGCTACGAGCAGTACTTC. Translating it yields CASSQLRTGGYEQYF.

V is TRBV27 and J is TRBJ2-4, with 9 bases matching TRBD1. V was pared by 4 bases and J by 1 base, with 8 bases of the junction left unmatched. Germline V gene lookup returns CDR1 MNHEY and CDR2 SMNVEV (reference sequence). This CDR3 region has 17 residues. CDR3 residues: CASSYDRGTGAKNIQYF. CDR3 bases: TGTGCCAGCAGTTACGACAGGGGGACGGGGGCCAAAAACATTCAGTACTTC.

This clone was picked up one time. The V and J genes are TRBV12-5 and TRBJ2-5, with D perhaps matching TRBD2 (6 bases). Between the trimmed V and J ends, which lost 7 bases and 6 bases, there was a span of 12 bases. The V gene's germline CDR1 is LGHNT and CDR2 FRNRAP. There are 12 residues in the CDR3. The CDR3, as DNA: TGTGCTAGTGCCCGTAGCGGAAAGACCCAGTACTTC. This gives the protein CASARSGKTQYF.

The DNA for the CDR3 is TGTGCCAGTAGCAACTCCTACGAGCAGTACTTC. As protein: CASSNSYEQYF. This sequence joins TRBV19 and TRBJ2-7; D is uncertain. The germline V and J ends were trimmed by 6 bases and 0 bases, with 3 bases remaining between them. The CDR3 sequence is 11 residues long. Germline lookup yields CDR1 LNHDA and CDR2 SQIVND (reference sequence).

This rearrangement joins TRBV10-3 to TRBJ1-1, with a tentative D call TRBD1 (5 bases). CDR1 is ENHRY, CDR2 SYGVKD, per germline. V was clipped by 3 bases and J by 6 bases, with 8 bases between them. CDR3 length: 12 amino acids. CDR3 region: CAISDPGSEAFF. DNA of the CDR3: TGTGCCATCAGTGATCCAGGGTCTGAAGCTTTCTTT.

With respect to this clone: Other nucleotide sequences in the sample specify the same CDR3. This chain joins TRBV5-1 and TRBJ2-7; 9 nucleotides align to TRBD1. The CDR3 contains 13 residues. Germline-derived CDR1 and CDR2 are SGHRS and YFSETQ. Trimming removed 4 bases from V and 5 bases from J; junction bases left unmatched: 4. The CDR3 here is CASSLGQGNEQYF. As DNA, the CDR3 is TGCGCCAGCAGCCTAGGACAGGGGAACGAGCAGTACTTC.

The rearrangement joins TRBV28 to TRBJ1-5; the D is unclear. V was shortened by 6 bases and J by 7 bases, with 13 bases between the two germline ends. Germline V gene sequence: CDR1 MDHEN, CDR2 SYDVKM. The CDR3 has 13 residues. The CDR3 sequence: CASRPPFSQPQHF. The CDR3 coding sequence is TGTGCCAGCAGGCCCCCGTTTAGCCAGCCCCAGCATTTT.

This clone was seen a few times. One end of the junction varies from germline; a read error may be responsible. The CDR3 here is CASSQGGPGQGIF. CDR3 DNA: TGTGCCAGCAGCCAAGGGGGCCCGGGACAGGGGATATTC. The rearrangement uses TRBV7-2 and TRBJ2-7; the match to TRBD1 covers 10 bases. The germline CDR1 and CDR2 sequences are SGHTA and FQGNSA. The CDR3 covers 13 residues.

The chain has TRBV5-1 and TRBJ1-3; no clear D. Germline V CDR1 and CDR2: SGHRS, YFSETQ. The V end was cut by 4 bases, the J end by 1 base, with 12 bases between. The CDR3 consists of 15 residues. CDR3 region: CASSPYEFSGNTIYF. For the CDR3, the DNA is TGCGCCAGCAGCCCGTACGAGTTTTCTGGAAACACCATATATTTT. Full variable domain (rest looked up from reference TRBV5-1 and TRBJ1-3): KAGVTQTPRYLIKTRGQQVTLSCSPISGHRSVSWYQQTPGQGLQFLFEYFSETQRNKGNFPGRFSGRQFSNSRSEMNVSTLELGDSALYLCASSPYEFSGNTIYFGEGSWLTVV.

This clone showed up just once. The rearrangement links TRBV5-5 to TRBJ1-3; 8 nucleotides match TRBD1. CDR1 is SGHKS and CDR2 is YYEKEE in the germline V gene (reference sequence). The CDR3 covers 14 residues. The V segment lost 3 bases and the J segment 8 bases; nucleotides outside the gene matches: 7. CDR3 loop: CASSSGDRTDTIYF. In DNA, the CDR3 is TGTGCCAGCAGCTCCGGGGACAGGACGGACACCATATATTTT.

The V call is TRBV7-8, the J call TRBJ2-7, with 9 bases matching TRBD1. V lost 5 bases and J lost 6; bases outside the gene matches: 8. Germline CDR1 SGHVS, CDR2 FQNEAQ. This CDR3 comprises 14 residues. The CDR3 coding sequence is TGTGCCAGCAGCGGCCGGGACAGGGCGGGCGAGCAGTACTTC. Encoded protein: CASSGRDRAGEQYF.